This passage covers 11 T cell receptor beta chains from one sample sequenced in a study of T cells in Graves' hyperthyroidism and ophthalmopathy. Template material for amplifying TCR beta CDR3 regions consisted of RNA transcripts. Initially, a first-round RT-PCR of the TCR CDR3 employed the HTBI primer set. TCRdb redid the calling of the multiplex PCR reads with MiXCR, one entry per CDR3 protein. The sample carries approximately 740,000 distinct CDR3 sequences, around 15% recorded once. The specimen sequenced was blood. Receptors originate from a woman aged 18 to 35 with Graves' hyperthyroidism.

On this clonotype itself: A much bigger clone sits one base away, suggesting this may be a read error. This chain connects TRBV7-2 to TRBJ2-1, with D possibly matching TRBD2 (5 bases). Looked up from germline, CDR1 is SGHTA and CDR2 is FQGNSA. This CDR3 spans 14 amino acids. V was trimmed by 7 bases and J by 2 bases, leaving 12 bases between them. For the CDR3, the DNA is TGTGCCAGCACCTCGGTGGGAGCCTACAATGAGCAGTTCTTC. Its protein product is CASTSVGAYNEQFF.

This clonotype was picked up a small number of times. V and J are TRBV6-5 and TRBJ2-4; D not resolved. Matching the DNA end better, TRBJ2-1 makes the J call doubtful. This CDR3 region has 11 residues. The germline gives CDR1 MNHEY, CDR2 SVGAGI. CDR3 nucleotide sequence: TGTGCCAGCAGTTACTTGGAGTTTCAGTTCTTC. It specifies CASSYLEFQFF.

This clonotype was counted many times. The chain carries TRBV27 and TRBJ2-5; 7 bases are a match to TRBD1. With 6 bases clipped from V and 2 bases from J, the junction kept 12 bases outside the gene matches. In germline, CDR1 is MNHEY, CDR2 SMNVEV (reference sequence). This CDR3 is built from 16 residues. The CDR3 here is CASSPDTGQKQETQYF. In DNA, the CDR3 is TGTGCCAGCAGCCCTGACACGGGACAGAAACAAGAGACCCAGTACTTC.

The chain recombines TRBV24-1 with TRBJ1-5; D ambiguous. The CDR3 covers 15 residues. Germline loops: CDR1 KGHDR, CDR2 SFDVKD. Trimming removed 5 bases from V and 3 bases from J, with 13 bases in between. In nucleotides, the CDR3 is TGTGCCACCAGTGCCTACGGGCTTCCCAATCAGCCCCAGCATTTT. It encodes CATSAYGLPNQPQHF.

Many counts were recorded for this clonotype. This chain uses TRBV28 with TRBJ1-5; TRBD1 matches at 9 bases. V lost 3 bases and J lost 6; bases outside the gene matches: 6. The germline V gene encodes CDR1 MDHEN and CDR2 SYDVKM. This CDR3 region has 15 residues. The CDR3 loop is CASSLVTGGLQPQHF. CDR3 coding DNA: TGTGCCAGCAGTTTGGTCACAGGGGGCCTTCAGCCCCAGCATTTT.

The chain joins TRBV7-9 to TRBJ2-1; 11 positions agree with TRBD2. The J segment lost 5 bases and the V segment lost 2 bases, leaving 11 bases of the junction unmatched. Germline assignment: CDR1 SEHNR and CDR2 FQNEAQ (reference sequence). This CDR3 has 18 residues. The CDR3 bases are TGTGCCAGCAGCTTACCCCCCCCGACTAGCGGGACGCACAATGAGCAGTTCTTC. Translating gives CASSLPPPTSGTHNEQFF.

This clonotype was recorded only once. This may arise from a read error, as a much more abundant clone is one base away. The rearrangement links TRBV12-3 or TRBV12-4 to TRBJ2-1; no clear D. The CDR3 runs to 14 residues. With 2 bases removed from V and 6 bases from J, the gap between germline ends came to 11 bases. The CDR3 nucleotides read TGTGCCAGCAGTTTACAGGTTGCTGTCAATGAGCAGTTCTTC. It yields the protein CASSLQVAVNEQFF.

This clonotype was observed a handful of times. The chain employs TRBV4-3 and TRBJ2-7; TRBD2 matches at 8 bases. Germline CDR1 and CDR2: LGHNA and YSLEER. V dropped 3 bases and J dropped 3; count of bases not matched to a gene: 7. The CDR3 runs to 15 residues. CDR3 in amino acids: CASSQTSGSFYEQYF. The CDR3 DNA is TGCGCCAGCAGCCAGACCAGCGGGAGTTTCTACGAGCAGTACTTC.

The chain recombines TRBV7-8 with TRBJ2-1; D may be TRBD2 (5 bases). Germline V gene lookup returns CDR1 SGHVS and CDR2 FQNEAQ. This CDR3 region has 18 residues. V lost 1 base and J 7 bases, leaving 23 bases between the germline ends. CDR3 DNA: TGTGCCAGCAGCTTAGAGGTCGGGCGGGCCCGCAAGGTAAATGAGCAGTTCTTC. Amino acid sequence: CASSLEVGRARKVNEQFF.

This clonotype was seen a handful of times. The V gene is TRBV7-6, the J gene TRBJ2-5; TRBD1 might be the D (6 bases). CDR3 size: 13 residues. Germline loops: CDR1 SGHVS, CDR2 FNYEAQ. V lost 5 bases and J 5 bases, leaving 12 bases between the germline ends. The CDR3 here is CASSPTGRETQYF. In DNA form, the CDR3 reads TGTGCCAGCAGCCCCACAGGGCGCGAGACCCAGTACTTC.

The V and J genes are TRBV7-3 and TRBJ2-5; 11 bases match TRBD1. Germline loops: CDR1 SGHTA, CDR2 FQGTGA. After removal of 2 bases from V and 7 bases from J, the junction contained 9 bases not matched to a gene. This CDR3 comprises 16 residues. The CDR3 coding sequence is TGTGCCAGCAGCTTAGGGGGGACAGGGGGAGGCGGGACCCAGTACTTC. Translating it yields CASSLGGTGGGGTQYF.